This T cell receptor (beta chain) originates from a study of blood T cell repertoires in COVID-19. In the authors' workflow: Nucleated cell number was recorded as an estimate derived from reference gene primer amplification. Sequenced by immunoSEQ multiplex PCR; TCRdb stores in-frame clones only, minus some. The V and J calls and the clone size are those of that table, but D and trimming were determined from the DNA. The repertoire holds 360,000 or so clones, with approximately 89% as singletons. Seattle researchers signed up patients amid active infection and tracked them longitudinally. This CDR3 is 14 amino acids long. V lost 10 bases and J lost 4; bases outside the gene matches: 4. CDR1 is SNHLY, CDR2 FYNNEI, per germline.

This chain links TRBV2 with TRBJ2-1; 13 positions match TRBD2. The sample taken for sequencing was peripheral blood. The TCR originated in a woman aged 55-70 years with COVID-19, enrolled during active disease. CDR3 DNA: TGTGCCAACAAACTAGCGGGAGGGTACAATGAGCAGTTCTTC. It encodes CANKLAGGYNEQFF.